The 9 T cell receptor beta chains reported below all come from one sample, sequenced in a study of cytomegalovirus exposure and HLA in healthy donors. 60 Vbeta and 13 Jbeta primers were used in PCR. Only in-frame clones appear in the TCRdb table, and some are missing; sequencing was by immunoSEQ multiplex PCR. The table lists about 200,000 clones, 85% to 90% of them singletons, with around 1.5% in the top ten. The specimen was PBMCs. The origin of the receptors is a woman aged 18-30 years in good health and CMV-seronegative.

This chain joins TRBV19 and TRBJ2-2; TRBD2 might be the D (5 bases). This CDR3 is built from 14 residues. Trimming shortened V by 3 bases and J by 6 bases, and 11 bases separated the two germline ends. The germline V gene has CDR1 LNHDA and CDR2 SQIVND (reference sequence). CDR3 bases: TGTGCCAGTAGTATTGCCGGGATTGCCGGGGAGCTGTTTTTT. It codes for CASSIAGIAGELFF.

This clone is a singleton in its sample. This chain joins TRBV29-1 and TRBJ2-5; the match to TRBD2 covers 7 bases. The end of the DNA fits TRBJ2-7 better, so the J call may be wrong. This CDR3 is built from 11 residues. Germline CDR1 is SQVTM and CDR2 is ANQGSEA. CDR3 protein: CSVGEGYEQYF. CDR3 sequence (DNA): TGCAGCGTTGGGGAGGGCTACGAGCAGTACTTC.

This clone was seen a single time. CDR3 amino acids: CASSRTVVQGDTEAFF. The CDR3 DNA follows: TGTGCCAGCAGTCGAACCGTTGTACAGGGGGACACTGAAGCTTTCTTT. V gene TRBV4-2 combines with J gene TRBJ1-1, with TRBD1 identical over 8 bases. V lost 6 bases and J lost 3; bases outside the gene matches: 12. Germline V gene lookup returns CDR1 LGHNA and CDR2 YNFKEQ. The CDR3 has 16 residues.

This chain joins TRBV27 and TRBJ1-1, with a tentative D call TRBD1 (5 bases). The V gene lost 4 bases and the J gene lost 0 bases, with 12 bases spanning the gap. The germline V gene has CDR1 MNHEY and CDR2 SMNVEV (reference sequence). The CDR3 loop spans 15 amino acids. Here the CDR3 DNA reads TGTGCCAGCAGTTCTAGGCAGGGAATGAACACTGAAGCTTTCTTT. Its translation: CASSSRQGMNTEAFF.

The chain has TRBV11-2 and TRBJ1-4; D perhaps matches TRBD1 (5 bases). Trimming stripped 0 bases from V and 0 bases from J, with 14 bases between. Germline CDR1 reads SGHAT; CDR2 reads FQNNGV. The CDR3 covers 18 residues. CDR3 nucleotide sequence: TGTGCCAGCAGCTTAGATTTCGGGACTTTTCCAACTAATGAAAAACTGTTTTTT. Its protein product is CASSLDFGTFPTNEKLFF.

This clone was detected a few times. The chain combines TRBV6-1 with TRBJ2-7, with a weak D call TRBD1 (6 bases). CDR1 and CDR2 from the germline V gene are MNHNS and SASEGT. V shed 4 bases and J shed 1 base, with 17 bases lying between them. The CDR3 sequence is 16 residues long. The DNA of the CDR3 is TGTGCCAGCAGTGCATATACCCCCGACAGGTCCTACGAGCAGTACTTC. This encodes CASSAYTPDRSYEQYF.

This sequence joins TRBV18 and TRBJ2-1; 14 bases are a match to TRBD2. From germline, CDR1 is KGHSH and CDR2 LQKENI. The CDR3 sequence is 15 residues long. V lost 6 bases to trimming and J lost 7 bases; unmatched junction nucleotides: 5. The DNA for the CDR3 is TGTGCCAGCTCCTCGACTAGCGGGGGGGTAAATGAGCAGTTCTTC. It specifies CASSSTSGGVNEQFF. The full variable domain, in which reference TRBV18 and TRBJ2-1 provide the parts outside the CDR3, is NAGVMQNPRHLVRRRGQEARLRCSPMKGHSHVYWYRQLPEEGLKFMVYLQKENIIDESGMPKERFSAEFPKEGPSILRIQQVVRGDSAAYFCASSSTSGGVNEQFFGPGTRLTVL.

The chain links TRBV25-1 to TRBJ2-1, with TRBD1 identical over 7 bases. Germline V CDR1 and CDR2: MGHDK, SYGVNS. This CDR3 has 17 amino acids. V lost 6 bases and J lost 7; bases outside the gene matches: 18. The CDR3 spells CASSQKMTGLGRNEQFF. DNA of the CDR3: TGTGCCAGCAGCCAGAAAATGACAGGGTTGGGTCGGAATGAGCAGTTCTTC.

This clone was observed a handful of times. The gene calls are TRBV6-1 and TRBJ1-5, with unresolved D. Germline V gene data show CDR1 as MNHNS and CDR2 as SASEGT. The germline V and J ends were trimmed by 8 bases and 0 bases, with 17 bases remaining between them. This CDR3 comprises 16 residues. CDR3 amino acids: CASRAMAAGSNQPQHF. CDR3 DNA: TGTGCCAGCCGTGCTATGGCTGCGGGTAGCAATCAGCCCCAGCATTTT.